This TCR beta chain was profiled in a study of cytomegalovirus exposure and HLA in healthy donors. Germline assignment: CDR1 SGHDT and CDR2 YYEEEE. CDR3 length equals 16 residues. The ends were cut back, 2 bases at V and 10 bases at J, with 22 bases in the middle. Study-level findings and limits: Across all donors, roughly uniform sequencing depth was an assumption of the presence/absence analyses.

PCR was performed using 60 Vbeta and 13 Jbeta primers. Authors' processing steps: An analysis performed later counted 75 million to 80 million unique TCR beta chains (roughly 11 million of them shared). Method: immunoSEQ multiplex PCR; TCRdb's copy keeps in-frame clones and lacks some. The DNA was the basis for D and trimming; V, J and clone size are from that table. The repertoire holds 90,000 to 120,000 clones, with 79% as singletons. On this clone itself: What it binds is not known.

The sequence was obtained from a woman between 35 and 50 years old in good health and CMV-seronegative. Sequencing input: PBMCs. V gene TRBV5-6 combines with J gene TRBJ2-1; possible D gene TRBD1, 6 bases. The CDR3: CASSFFGIISQGEQFF. The CDR3, as DNA: TGTGCCAGCAGCTTCTTCGGGATTATAAGCCAGGGGGAGCAGTTCTTC.